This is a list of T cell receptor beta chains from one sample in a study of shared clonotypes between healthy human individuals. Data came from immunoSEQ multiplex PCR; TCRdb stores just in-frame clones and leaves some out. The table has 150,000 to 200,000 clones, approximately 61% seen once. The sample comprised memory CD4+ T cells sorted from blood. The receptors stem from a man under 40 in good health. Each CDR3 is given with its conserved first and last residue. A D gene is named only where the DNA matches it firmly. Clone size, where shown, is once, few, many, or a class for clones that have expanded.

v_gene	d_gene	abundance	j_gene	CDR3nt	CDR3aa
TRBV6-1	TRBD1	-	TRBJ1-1	TGTGCCAGCAGTAACGCAGGGGGTCGCACTGAAGCTTTCTTT	CASSNAGGRTEAFF
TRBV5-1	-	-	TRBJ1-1	TGCGCCAGCAGTCGAACAGGGTTAGGGAACACTGAAGCTTTCTTT	CASSRTGLGNTEAFF
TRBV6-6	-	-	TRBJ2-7	TGTGCCAGCAGTTCCCCGAAAGGGGTCTTTAGCTACGAGCAGTACTTC	CASSSPKGVFSYEQYF
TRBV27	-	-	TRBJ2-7	TGTGCCAGCGCCCTCGGGAGATCCTACGAGCAGTACTTC	CASALGRSYEQYF
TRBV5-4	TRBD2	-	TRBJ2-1	TGTGCCAGCAGCTTGGTCCTAGCGGGAGCCGATGAGCAGTTCTTC	CASSLVLAGADEQFF
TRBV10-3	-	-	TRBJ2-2	TGTGCCACCCTTAAACAGGGCTCGAACACCGGGGAGCTGTTTTTT	CATLKQGSNTGELFF
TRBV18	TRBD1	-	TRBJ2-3	TGTGCCAGCTCCCAACGCGACAGGGGGTTTACAGATACGCAGTATTTT	CASSQRDRGFTDTQYF
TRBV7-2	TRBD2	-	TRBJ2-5	TGTGCCAGCAAGCTCGGCGGGAGGGCCGAAGAGACCCAGTACTTC	CASKLGGRAEETQYF
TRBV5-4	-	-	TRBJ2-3	TGTGCCAGCAAGGCAGGCCCATCCGTCTCAGATACGCAGTATTTT	CASKAGPSVSDTQYF
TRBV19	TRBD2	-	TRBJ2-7	TGTGCCAGTAGTATCGCCGGGAGGAGCTCCTACGAACAGTACTTC	CASSIAGRSSYEQYF
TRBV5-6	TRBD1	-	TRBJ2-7	TGTGCCAGCAGCACATCAGGGGGCACTTTAAGGCGCTACGAGCAGTACTTC	CASSTSGGTLRRYEQYF
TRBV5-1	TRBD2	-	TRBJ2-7	TGCGCCAGCAGCTTGGGGGCGGGAGACGAGCAGTACTTC	CASSLGAGDEQYF
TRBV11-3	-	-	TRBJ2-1	TGTGCCAGCAGCTTAGGGCGTAGCAATGAGCAGTTCTTC	CASSLGRSNEQFF
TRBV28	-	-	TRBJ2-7	TGTGCCAGCACCCGAGGAGGGAACCCCTACGAGCAGTACTTC	CASTRGGNPYEQYF
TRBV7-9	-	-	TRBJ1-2	TGTGCCAGCAGCCGGACCGATCTAGATGGCTACACCTTC	CASSRTDLDGYTF
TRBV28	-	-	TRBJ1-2	TGTGCCAGCAGCCGGGACTTGGGCTACACCTTC	CASSRDLGYTF
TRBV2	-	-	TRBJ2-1	TGTGCCAGCAGACCAGCGGGTCTATACAATGAGCAGTTCTTC	CASRPAGLYNEQFF
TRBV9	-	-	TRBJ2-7	TGTGCCAGCAGCGTAGCTACTATGGGTGGAGAGCAGTACTTC	CASSVATMGGEQYF
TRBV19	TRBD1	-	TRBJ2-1	TGTGCCAGTAGTCCCGGGACAGGGGATGCCTACAATGAGCAGTTCTTC	CASSPGTGDAYNEQFF
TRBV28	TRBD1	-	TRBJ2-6	TGTGCCAGCAGTTCCACCGGGACAGGGGGCTTCCGGGCCAACGTCCTGACTTTC	CASSSTGTGGFRANVLTF
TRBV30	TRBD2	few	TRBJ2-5	TGTGCCTGGGTTAGCGGGATACAAGAGACCCAGTACTTC	CAWVSGIQETQYF
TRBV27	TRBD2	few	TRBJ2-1	TGTGCCAGCAGCTCCCCCTGGGGAGGGTTGTTCTTC	CASSSPWGGLFF
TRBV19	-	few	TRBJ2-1	TGTGCCAGTAGTAGACCGCCTTTCGACTCGCTCTACAATGAGCAGTTCTTC	CASSRPPFDSLYNEQFF
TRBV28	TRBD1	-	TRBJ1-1	TGTGCCAGCAGGGAGCAGGGGGCGCCTATGTCTGAAGCTTTCTTT	CASREQGAPMSEAFF
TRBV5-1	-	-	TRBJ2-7	TGCGCCAGCAGCTTGCCAGGCCTATACGAGCAGTACTTC	CASSLPGLYEQYF
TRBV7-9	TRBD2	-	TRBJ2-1	TGTGCCAGCAGCTTAGTCGGCAGCGGGAGGTCCTACAATGAGCAGTTCTTC	CASSLVGSGRSYNEQFF
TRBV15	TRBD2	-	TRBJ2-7	TGTGCCACCAGCAGAGATTGGGCGGCGGGAGGGAATATGCGGTACTTC	CATSRDWAAGGNMRYF
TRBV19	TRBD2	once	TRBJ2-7	TGTGCCAGTAGGGAGGGCGCGGGAGCTTTGTACTTC	CASREGAGALYF
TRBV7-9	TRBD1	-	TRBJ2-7	TGTGCCAGCAGCTCGGACAGGGGCTCCTACGAGCAGTACTTC	CASSSDRGSYEQYF
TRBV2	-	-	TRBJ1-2	TGTGCCAGCAGTTTTGGGCAGGCCCATGGCTACACCTTC	CASSFGQAHGYTF
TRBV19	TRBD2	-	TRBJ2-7	TGTGCCAGTAGTGCAACTAGCGGGATGCTCGAGCAGTACTTC	CASSATSGMLEQYF
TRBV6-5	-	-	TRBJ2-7	TGTGCCAGCAGAGACGCTAGCTCCTACGAGCAGTACTTC	CASRDASSYEQYF
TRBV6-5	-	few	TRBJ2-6	TGTGCCAGCAGACCCCTGGGAGGGGCCAACGTCCTGACTTTC	CASRPLGGANVLTF
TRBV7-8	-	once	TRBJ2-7	TGTGCCAGCAGCTTACACCAGAGACCCGAGCAGTACTTC	CASSLHQRPEQYF
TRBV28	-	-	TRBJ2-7	TGTGCCAGCAGTCCCGCCCCGACAGTGTCTGAGCAGTACTTC	CASSPAPTVSEQYF
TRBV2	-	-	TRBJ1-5	TGTGCCAGCAAGATCGGTGGGAATCAGCCCCAGCATTTT	CASKIGGNQPQHF
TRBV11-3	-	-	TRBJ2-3	TGTGCCAGCAGCTTCACGGGTTATAGCACAGATACGCAGTATTTT	CASSFTGYSTDTQYF
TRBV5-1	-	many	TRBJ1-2	TGCGCCAGCAGCGCCCTCCCGGGAGTAGACGGCTACACCTTC	CASSALPGVDGYTF
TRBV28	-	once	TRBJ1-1	TGTGCCAGCAAAGTCTTGTCGAACACTGAAGCTTTCTTT	CASKVLSNTEAFF
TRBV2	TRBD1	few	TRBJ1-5	TGTGCCAGCAGTGAAGGAGCGACAGGGGGTCAGCCCCAGCATTTT	CASSEGATGGQPQHF
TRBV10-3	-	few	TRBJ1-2	TGTGCCATCAGTGTTGAGAGGGGCTATGGCTACACCTTC	CAISVERGYGYTF
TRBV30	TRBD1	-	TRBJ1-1	TGTGCCTGGAGTACAGGGGCTGAAGCTTTCTTT	CAWSTGAEAFF
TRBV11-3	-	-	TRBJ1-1	TGTGCCAGCAGCTTGAGTTTATATCGGCGCTCGGGGACTGAAGCTTTCTTT	CASSLSLYRRSGTEAFF
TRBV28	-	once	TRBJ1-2	TGTGCCAGCAGTTTTGTCCAGGGGATTTATGGCTACACCTTC	CASSFVQGIYGYTF
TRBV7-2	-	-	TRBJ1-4	TGTGCCAGCAGCTTCGGTACAGTCGGAAAACTGTTTTTT	CASSFGTVGKLFF
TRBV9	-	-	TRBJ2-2	TGTGCCAGCAGCTTTCAGGGCTCCGGGGAGCTGTTTTTT	CASSFQGSGELFF
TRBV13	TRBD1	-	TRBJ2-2	TGTGCCAGCAGCTTAGAGGGACAGGGGGACACCGGGGAGCTGTTTTTT	CASSLEGQGDTGELFF
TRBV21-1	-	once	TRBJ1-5	TGTGCCAGCAGCAAGGGTCAGCCCCAGCATTTT	CASSKGQPQHF
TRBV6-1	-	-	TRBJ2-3	TGTGCCAGCAGTCAAATAGGGTTTTCAGATACGCAGTATTTT	CASSQIGFSDTQYF
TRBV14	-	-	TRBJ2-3	TGTGCCAGCAGCCAAGATAAGCGGACCTCCATAAGGGCAGATACGCAGTATTTT	CASSQDKRTSIRADTQYF